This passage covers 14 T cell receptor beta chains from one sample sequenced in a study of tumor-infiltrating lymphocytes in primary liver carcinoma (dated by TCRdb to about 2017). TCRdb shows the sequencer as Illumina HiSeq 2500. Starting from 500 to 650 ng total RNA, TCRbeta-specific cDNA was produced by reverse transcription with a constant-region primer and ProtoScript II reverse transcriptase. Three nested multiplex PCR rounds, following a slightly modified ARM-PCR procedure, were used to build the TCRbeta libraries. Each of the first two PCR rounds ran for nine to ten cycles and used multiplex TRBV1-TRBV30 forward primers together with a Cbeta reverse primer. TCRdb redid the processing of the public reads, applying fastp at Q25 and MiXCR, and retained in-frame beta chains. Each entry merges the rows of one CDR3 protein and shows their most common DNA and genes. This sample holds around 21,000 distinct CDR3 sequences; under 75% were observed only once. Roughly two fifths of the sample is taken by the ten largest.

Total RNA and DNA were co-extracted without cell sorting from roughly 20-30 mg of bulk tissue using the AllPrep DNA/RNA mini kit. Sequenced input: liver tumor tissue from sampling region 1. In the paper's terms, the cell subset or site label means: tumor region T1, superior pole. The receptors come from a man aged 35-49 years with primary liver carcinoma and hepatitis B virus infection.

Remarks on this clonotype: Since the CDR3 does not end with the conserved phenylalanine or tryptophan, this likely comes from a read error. The CDR3 protein is CASSQDMDRGGGYTS. The CDR3 DNA reads as TGTGCCAGTAGCCAAGATATGGACAGGGGTGGTGGCTACACCTCC. The chain couples TRBV4-2 to TRBJ1-2; 9 bases line up with TRBD1. Germline CDR1 and CDR2: LGHNA and YNFKEQ. The CDR3 contains 15 residues.

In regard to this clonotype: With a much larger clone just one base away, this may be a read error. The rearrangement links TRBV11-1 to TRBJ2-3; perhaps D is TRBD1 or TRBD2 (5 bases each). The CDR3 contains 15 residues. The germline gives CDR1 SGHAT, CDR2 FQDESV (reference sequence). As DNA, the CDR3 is TGTGCCAGCAGCTCGCAGACAAGGGACCGGGGTACGCTGTATTTT. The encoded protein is CASSSQTRDRGTLYF.

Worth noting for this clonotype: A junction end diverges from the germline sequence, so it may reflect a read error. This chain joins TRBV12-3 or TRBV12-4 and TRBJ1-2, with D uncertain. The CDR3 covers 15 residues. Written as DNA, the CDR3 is TGTGTCAGCAGCCTCGGAGAGGTGGCAAACTATGGCTACACCTTC. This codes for CVSSLGEVANYGYTF.

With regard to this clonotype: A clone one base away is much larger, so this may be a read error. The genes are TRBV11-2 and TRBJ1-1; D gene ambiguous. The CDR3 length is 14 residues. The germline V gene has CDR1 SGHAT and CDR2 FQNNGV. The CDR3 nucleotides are TGTGCCAACAGCGGCACCCGGGGTAACACTGAAGCTTTCTTT. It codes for CANSGTRGNTEAFF.

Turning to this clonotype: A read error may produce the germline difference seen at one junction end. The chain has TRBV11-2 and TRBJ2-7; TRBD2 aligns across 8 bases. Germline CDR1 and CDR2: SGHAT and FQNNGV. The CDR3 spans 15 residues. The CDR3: CDSRQYSGGGYEQYF. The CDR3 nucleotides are TGTGACAGCCGCCAATATTCGGGAGGGGGCTACGAGCAGTACTTC.

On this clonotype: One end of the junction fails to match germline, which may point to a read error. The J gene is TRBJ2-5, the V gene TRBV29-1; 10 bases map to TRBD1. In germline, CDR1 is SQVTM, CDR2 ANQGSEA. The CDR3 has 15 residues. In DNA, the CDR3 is TGCAGCGTTGGGACTGACAGGGGGCGCGGGGAGACCCAGCACTTC. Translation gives CSVGTDRGRGETQHF.

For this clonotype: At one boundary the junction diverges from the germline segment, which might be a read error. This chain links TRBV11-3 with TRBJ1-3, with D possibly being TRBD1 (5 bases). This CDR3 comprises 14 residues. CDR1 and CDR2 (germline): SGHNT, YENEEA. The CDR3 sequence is CASSFYGAGNTIYF. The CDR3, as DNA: TGTGCCAGTAGCTTTTACGGGGCTGGAAACACCATCTATTTT.

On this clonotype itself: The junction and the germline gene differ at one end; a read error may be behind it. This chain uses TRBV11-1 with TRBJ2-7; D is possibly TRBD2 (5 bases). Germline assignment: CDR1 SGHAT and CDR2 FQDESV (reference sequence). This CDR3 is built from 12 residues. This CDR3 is CASSSKVYERCF. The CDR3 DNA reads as TGTGCCAGCAGCTCGAAAGTTTACGAGCGGTGTTTC.

CDR3 region: CASSLTDTCEQYF. CDR3 sequence (DNA): TGTGCCAGCAGCCTGACAGATACCTGCGAGCAGTACTTC. The chain links TRBV6-5 to TRBJ2-7; tentative D call: TRBD1 (5 bases). V was clipped by 6 bases and J by 6 bases, with 15 bases between them. The V gene's germline CDR1 is MNHEY and CDR2 SVGAGI. This CDR3 has 13 amino acids.

The CDR3 sequence: CASSEAGVTGETQYF. The CDR3 DNA follows: TGTGCCAGCAGCGAAGCGGGAGTTACAGGGGAGACCCAGTACTTC. The rearrangement links TRBV9 to TRBJ2-5, with 8 bases matching TRBD2. The V gene's germline CDR1 is SGDLS and CDR2 YYNGEE. The trim removed 3 bases at V and 5 bases at J, leaving 9 bases unmatched. The CDR3 is made up of 15 amino acids.

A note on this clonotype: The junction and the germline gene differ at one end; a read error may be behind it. CDR3 bases: TGTGCCAGCTCACCACCATCCAGGAGATCAAACACTGGAGCTTTCTTT. Protein product: CASSPPSRRSNTGAFF. V gene TRBV18 combines with J gene TRBJ1-1; D is undetermined. Per germline, CDR1 KGHSH and CDR2 LQKENI. CDR3 length equals 16 residues.

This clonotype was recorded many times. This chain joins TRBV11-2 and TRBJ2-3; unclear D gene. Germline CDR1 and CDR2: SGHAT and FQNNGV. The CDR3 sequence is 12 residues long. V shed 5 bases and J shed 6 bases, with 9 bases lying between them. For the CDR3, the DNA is TGTGCCAGCAGCCCCTGGGCGGATACGCAGTATTTT. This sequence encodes CASSPWADTQYF.

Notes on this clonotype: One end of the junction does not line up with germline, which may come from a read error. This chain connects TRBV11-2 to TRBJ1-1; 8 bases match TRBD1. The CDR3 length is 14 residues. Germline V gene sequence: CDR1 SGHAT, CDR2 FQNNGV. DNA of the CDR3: TGTGACAGCGGGACCCTAGGACAGGGCGGTGAAGCTTTCTTT. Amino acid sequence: CDSGTLGQGGEAFF.

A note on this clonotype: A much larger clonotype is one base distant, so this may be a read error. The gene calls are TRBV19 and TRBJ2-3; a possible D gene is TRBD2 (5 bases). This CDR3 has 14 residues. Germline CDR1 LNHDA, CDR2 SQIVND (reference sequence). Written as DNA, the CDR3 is TGTGCCAGTAGTATTATCGGGAACACAGATACGCTGTATTTT. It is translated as CASSIIGNTDTLYF.